Shown below are 8 T cell receptor beta chains from a single sample sequenced in a study of human T cells and chemical hapten exposure. Noted time point: patch test 2, 6 weeks after DPC sensitization. The treatment here: therapeutic diphenylcyclopropenone sensitization with weekly scalp DPC. Via MiXCR, TCRdb re-called the RACE reads, giving one row per CDR3 protein. This sample has roughly 380,000 distinct CDR3 sequences, with around 6% found just once. The sequenced sample was whole blood, obtained in connection with sensitization to the hapten diphenylcyclopropenone (DPC). The source is a woman younger than 30 with alopecia areata. Some clones in this sample may be carry-over from other donors' samples.

This clonotype was recorded many times. The genes are TRBV20-1 and TRBJ1-6; tentatively, D is TRBD1 (6 bases). Germline V gene data show CDR1 as DFQATT and CDR2 as SNEGSKA (reference sequence). The CDR3 totals 13 residues. V dropped 3 bases and J dropped 7 bases, with 10 bases sitting between them. CDR3 residues: CSASVQGNSPLHF. In nucleotides, the CDR3 is TGCAGTGCTAGTGTACAGGGCAATTCACCCCTCCACTTT.

The rearrangement uses TRBV10-2 and TRBJ2-3; TRBD1 or TRBD2 may be the D gene (5 bases each). V shed 0 bases and J shed 6 bases, with 13 bases lying between them. CDR3 length: 15 amino acids. CDR1 and CDR2 from the germline V gene are WSHSY and SAAADI. CDR3 protein: CASSESGAAVDTQYF. The DNA for the CDR3 is TGCGCCAGCAGTGAGTCTGGGGCAGCGGTGGATACGCAGTATTTT.

The chain joins TRBV3-1 to TRBJ1-5; D remains ambiguous. Germline values: CDR1 LGHDT, CDR2 YNNKEL (reference sequence). The CDR3 is made up of 13 amino acids. The V gene lost 3 bases and the J gene lost 5 bases, with 8 bases spanning the gap. The CDR3 DNA follows: TGTGCCAGCAGCCATTCCTGGGATCAGCCCCAGCATTTT. Its translation is CASSHSWDQPQHF.

The chain is built from TRBV4-1 and TRBJ2-3, with 8 bases identical to TRBD2. Germline CDR1 MGHRA, CDR2 YSYEKL. The V gene end was trimmed by 2 bases and the J gene end by 1 base; junction bases not matched to a gene: 5. The CDR3 sequence is 16 residues long. CDR3 in amino acids: CASSQFSGVRTDTQYF. The DNA of the CDR3 is TGCGCCAGCAGCCAATTTAGCGGGGTACGCACAGATACGCAGTATTTT.

This clonotype was recorded a few times. The chain carries TRBV28 and TRBJ1-1; D might be TRBD1 (5 bases). Trimming took off 7 bases at V and 0 bases at J, with 12 bases between the two ends. The CDR3 consists of 14 residues. Germline V lookup: CDR1 MDHEN, CDR2 SYDVKM. Here the CDR3 DNA reads TGTGCCAGCAAGGTGGCAGGGTTGAACACTGAAGCTTTCTTT. Protein sequence: CASKVAGLNTEAFF.

The chain uses TRBV7-8 and TRBJ2-2; D call uncertain. Germline-derived CDR1 and CDR2 are SGHVS and FQNEAQ. Trimming pared 5 bases from V and 9 bases from J, leaving 10 bases between. This CDR3 is built from 12 residues. This CDR3 reads CASSLPSRELFF. The DNA for the CDR3 is TGTGCCAGCAGCCTACCATCCAGGGAGCTGTTTTTT.

The rearrangement links TRBV6-2 or TRBV6-3 to TRBJ2-7, with D possibly being TRBD1 (5 bases). Trimming removed 6 bases at V and 6 bases at J, with 12 bases between. CDR3 size: 12 residues. Germline lookup yields CDR1 MNHEY and CDR2 SVGEGT. CDR3 region: CASSPRVGEQYF. The CDR3 DNA is TGTGCCAGCAGCCCCAGGGTTGGCGAGCAGTACTTC.

The rearrangement links TRBV12-5 to TRBJ2-1; 7 nucleotides align to TRBD2. V lost 0 bases, J lost 3 bases, and 5 bases stayed unmatched. Looked up from germline, CDR1 is LGHNT and CDR2 is FRNRAP. The CDR3 contains 16 residues. DNA of the CDR3: TGTGCTAGTGGTTTGGTCCTCGGGGGGAGCTACAATGAGCAGTTCTTC. It yields the protein CASGLVLGGSYNEQFF.